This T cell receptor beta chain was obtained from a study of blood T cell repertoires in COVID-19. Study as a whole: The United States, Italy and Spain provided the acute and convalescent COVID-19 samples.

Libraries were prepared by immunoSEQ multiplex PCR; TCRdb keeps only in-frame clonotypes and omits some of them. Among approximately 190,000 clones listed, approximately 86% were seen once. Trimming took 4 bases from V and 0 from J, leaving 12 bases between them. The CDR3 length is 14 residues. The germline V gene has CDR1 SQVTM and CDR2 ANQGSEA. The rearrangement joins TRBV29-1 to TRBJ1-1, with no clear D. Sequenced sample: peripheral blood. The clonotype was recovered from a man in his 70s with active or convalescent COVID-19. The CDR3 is CSVAGWPMNTEAFF. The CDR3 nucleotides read TGCAGCGTTGCGGGTTGGCCCATGAACACTGAAGCTTTCTTT.